The 13 T cell receptor beta chains below were found in one sample sequenced in a study of shared clonotypes between healthy human individuals. Clones were read by immunoSEQ multiplex PCR, and TCRdb kept only the in-frame ones, dropping some. Of 2,100,000 or so clones listed, around 95% were seen once; the top ten hold around 0.13%. Sequencing used naive CD4+ T cells sorted from blood. Subset described: CD45RA+ positively selected. These receptors all stem from a man in his late teens or twenties in good health.

The J gene is TRBJ1-5, the V gene TRBV4-3; weak D call: TRBD1 (5 bases). The CDR3 has 15 residues. V was clipped by 0 bases and J by 4 bases, with 10 bases between them. The germline V gene has CDR1 LGHNA and CDR2 YSLEER. The CDR3 nucleotides read TGCGCCAGCAGCCAAGAATTTGGGGGTAATCAGCCCCAGCATTTT. Encoded protein: CASSQEFGGNQPQHF.

The rearrangement links TRBV7-2 to TRBJ2-7, with 7 bases identical to TRBD1. The V gene end was trimmed by 4 bases and the J gene end by 5 bases; junction bases not matched to a gene: 11. The CDR3 runs 15 residues. Germline V gene lookup returns CDR1 SGHTA and CDR2 FQGNSA. In nucleotides, the CDR3 is TGTGCCAGCAGCTCCCCATCGAGGGGGCTGGACGAGCAGTACTTC. It translates to CASSSPSRGLDEQYF.

This chain uses TRBV7-8 with TRBJ2-7; D may correspond to TRBD1 or TRBD2 (6 bases each). The germline CDR1 and CDR2 sequences are SGHVS and FQNEAQ. The CDR3 length is 14 residues. Trimming shortened V by 3 bases and J by 5 bases, and 14 bases separated the two germline ends. CDR3 sequence (DNA): TGTGCCAGCAGCTTGGGGGCGGGGTCCGACGAGCAGTACTTC. Residues: CASSLGAGSDEQYF.

The chain has TRBV5-6 and TRBJ1-1; D unclear. V lost 3 bases and J 1 base, leaving 19 bases between the germline ends. Germline V gives CDR1 SGHDT, CDR2 YYEEEE. The CDR3 loop spans 17 amino acids. The CDR3 is CASSSELYQKGNTEAFF. The DNA of the CDR3 is TGTGCCAGCAGCTCCGAACTATATCAGAAGGGGAACACTGAAGCTTTCTTT.

The chain recombines TRBV18 with TRBJ2-5, with 9 bases identical to TRBD1. CDR3 length: 15 residues. The junction had 11 bases not matched to a gene; V was cut back by 5 bases and J by 7 bases. CDR1 is KGHSH, CDR2 LQKENI, per germline. CDR3 nucleotide sequence: TGTGCCAGCTCATCCGGGACAGGGACACGAGGGACCCAGTACTTC. It translates to CASSSGTGTRGTQYF.

The chain combines TRBV2 with TRBJ2-1; D is undetermined. V lost 8 bases to trimming and J lost 2 bases, with 10 bases between them. The CDR3 covers 13 residues. Germline V CDR1 and CDR2: SNHLY, FYNNEI. The CDR3 bases are TGTGCCAGCGAACCGACAACCTACAATGAGCAGTTCTTC. It encodes CASEPTTYNEQFF.

With regard to this clone: The DNA is omitted, as the CDR3 cannot be located on it reliably, and the CDR3 follows TCRdb's listing. The chain recombines TRBV29-1 with TRBJ2-1; the DNA was not used to check the table's D call, TRBD2. CDR1 and CDR2 (germline): SQVTM, ANQGSEA. A total of 18 residues make up the CDR3, ends included. CDR3 amino acids: CSVEIPIYFARESDQQFF.

The chain combines TRBV28 with TRBJ2-4; 8 bases are a match to TRBD1. CDR1 and CDR2 from the germline V gene are MDHEN and SYDVKM. The V gene end was trimmed by 2 bases and the J gene end by 8 bases; junction bases not matched to a gene: 20. The CDR3 has 19 amino acids. The CDR3 bases are TGTGCCAGCAGTTTAGCCGCCCTCTTCAGGGGGCAAGTAATGGACATTCAGTACTTC. Translation: CASSLAALFRGQVMDIQYF.

About this clone: Other DNA sequences in the same sample also yield this CDR3. This sequence joins TRBV2 and TRBJ2-7; TRBD2 matches at 11 bases. CDR1 SNHLY and CDR2 FYNNEI come from the germline V gene. CDR3 length equals 14 residues. Trimming cost V 8 bases and J 4 bases; bases outside gene matches: 7. CDR3 nucleotides: TGTGCCAGCCGTCGACTAGCGGGGACTTACGAGCAGTACTTC. This gives the protein CASRRLAGTYEQYF.

The rearrangement uses TRBV29-1 and TRBJ2-5; 9 bases are a match to TRBD2. Germline trimming cut 3 bases from V and 4 bases from J; bases unmatched to any gene: 12. The CDR3 length is 16 residues. Germline V gene sequence: CDR1 SQVTM, CDR2 ANQGSEA. CDR3 coding DNA: TGCAGCGTTGACGCGCCGACTAGCGGCCCGCGAGAGACCCAGTACTTC. Translating it yields CSVDAPTSGPRETQYF.

CDR3 DNA sequence: TGTGCCTGGAGGGGACAGGGCCACCAGCCCCAGCATTTT. Translated, it gives CAWRGQGHQPQHF. This rearrangement joins TRBV30 to TRBJ1-5, with 9 bases fitting TRBD1. The V gene end was trimmed by 3 bases and the J gene end by 7 bases; junction bases not matched to a gene: 4. This CDR3 spans 13 amino acids. CDR1 GTSNPN and CDR2 SVGIG come from the germline V gene (reference sequence).

The chain carries TRBV4-3 and TRBJ2-1, with TRBD2 identical over 8 bases. The CDR3 is made up of 15 amino acids. CDR1 is LGHNA and CDR2 is YSLEER in the germline V gene. The V and J ends lost 1 base and 8 bases, in that order; junction bases with no gene match: 7. CDR3: CASSQAGGGGDEQFF. The CDR3 nucleotides are TGCGCCAGCAGCCAAGCGGGAGGGGGAGGGGATGAGCAGTTCTTC.

V gene TRBV13 combines with J gene TRBJ2-5; TRBD2 matches 9 bases. There are 14 residues in the CDR3. V trimming: 6 bases; J trimming: 5 bases; junction bases outside the gene matches: 7. Looked up from germline, CDR1 is PRHDT and CDR2 is FYEKMQ (reference sequence). The DNA of the CDR3 is TGTGCCAGCAGACCTAGCGGGGCGCGGGAGACCCAGTACTTC. It specifies CASRPSGARETQYF. The full variable domain, its missing parts supplied by reference TRBV13 and TRBJ2-5, is AAGVIQSPRHLIKEKRETATLKCYPIPRHDTVYWYQQGPGQDPQFLISFYEKMQSDKGSIPDRFSAQQFSDYHSELNMSSLELGDSALYFCASRPSGARETQYFGPGTRLLVL.